This entry concerns a single T cell receptor (beta chain). What it binds is unknown. Relying on iRepertoire HTBI primers and Arm-PCR of CDR3 regions, the team built TCR beta libraries. TCRdb reanalysed the multiplex PCR reads using MiXCR and keeps one entry per CDR3 protein. Of 500,000 or so distinct CDR3 sequences listed, about 16% are singletons. Time point here: newly diagnosed GD, antithyroid drugs for less than 3 months. The TCR library was prepared using RNA isolated from PBMCs. Doctors identified Graves' disease using the American Thyroid Association guidelines. The data were taken from a study of regulatory T cells in long-lasting Graves disease. Study-wide results and limits: Persistent cases favored TRBV28, TRBJ1-2 and TRBJ2-5.

Germline trimming cut 3 bases from V and 3 bases from J; bases unmatched to any gene: 4. The CDR3 length is 15 residues. The sample was also reused in another study, on T cells in Graves' hyperthyroidism and ophthalmopathy. That work contributes: Carried out on the TCR CDR3, a first-round RT-PCR used the HTBI primer set. From stable hyperthyroidism, ophthalmopathy was separated by a 13 V-J model.

The chain has TRBV12-3 or TRBV12-4 and TRBJ2-3; 9 nucleotides align to TRBD2. The specimen was peripheral blood mononuclear cells (PBMCs), collected at new diagnosis, from a patient treated with antithyroid drugs. This receptor was identified in a woman in her forties or fifties with Graves disease. CDR3 residues: CASSFAGGMTDTQYF. CDR3 nucleotide sequence: TGTGCCAGCAGTTTCGCGGGGGGGATGACAGATACGCAGTATTTT.